The sequence of this T cell receptor (beta chain) was determined in a study of neoadjuvant anti-PD-1 for oral cavity cancer (dated by TCRdb to about 2021). At the level of the whole study: Before curative-intent surgical resection, most patients were given three to four biweekly doses of nivolumab at 3 mg/kg. Patients without progression received a fourth nivolumab dose around day 43 and underwent definitive surgical resection on days 50-56. Under RECIST 1.1, a patient counted as a responder if showing complete response, partial response or stable disease, and as a non-responder if showing progression. The parent correlative cohort included around 12 patients, with an approximately 31% response rate. What the research found in general, with its limitations: Only a few patients per response group were included in the TCR analyses, and larger cohorts for validation were called for by the authors. Higher pretreatment blood TCRbeta clonality and lower post-treatment tumor TCRbeta clonality were correlated with higher pretreatment blood Treg/Th17 ratios. Larger post-treatment sizes of preexisting intratumoral clones correlated with greater tumor shrinkage, suggesting expansion of preexisting clones contributed to response.

This specimen's time point label, per the study, means: after neoadjuvant nivolumab, at surgical resection. Patients had been newly diagnosed with stage II-IVA oral cavity squamous cell carcinoma, and no prior systemic or radiation treatment had been given to the patients. The cohort was made up of patients with locally advanced, HPV-negative oral cavity squamous cell carcinoma. The samples were obtained from a longitudinal correlative study of a single-arm phase II trial testing neoadjuvant nivolumab in oral cavity squamous cell carcinoma. Subject-matched pre- and post-treatment PBMCs and tumors from three responders and three non-responders underwent genomic DNA-based TCRbeta sequencing. Genomic DNA was isolated from tumor tissue using the Maxwell RSC DNA from Tissue kit. Survey sequencing of tumors used two replicates per sample, and the tumor libraries mostly started from approximately 5 ug of input genomic DNA. The immunoSEQ hsTCRbeta kit was used to prepare TCRbeta libraries, following the manufacturer's instructions. The finished libraries were brought together in one pool at 2.5 to 3.5 nM, which was then read using an Illumina NovaSeq 6000 S4 flow cell. In the authors' own workflow: The immunoSEQ Analyzer handled quality control and preprocessing of the raw data. The analysis was restricted to productive rearrangements, with each unique CDR3 amino acid sequence defining a clonotype. Using the R package tcR, the researchers computed the Gini-Simpson index as their estimate of repertoire clonality. Student's t test was used to compare Gini indices, while Pearson correlation assessed associations with tumor size change. TCRdb retrieved this table from immuneACCESS and kept in-frame rearrangements only. Not all clones are present; in checked studies, unresolved V genes account for under half, and no reason is known for the remainder. That table is the source of V, J and clone size, and D and trimming were worked out from the DNA. The table for this sample lists around 15,000 clones; approximately 40% of them were counted only once. Less than 45% of the sample goes to the ten largest clones.

For CDR1 and CDR2, the germline V gene lists MGHRA and YSYEKL. The germline ends are 9 bases apart after V is trimmed by 0 bases and J by 2 bases. The CDR3, cysteine through phenylalanine, is 15 amino acids long. Solely the CDR3 DNA is kept, with 45 bases framed from the first base. Concerning this clone: What this receptor recognizes is not known. Base qualities are not recorded, but no much larger clone differs from it by a single base.

The specimen was tumor tissue, collected after nivolumab (anti-PD-1) treatment. The TCR was taken from a person aged 40-85 years with oral cavity squamous cell carcinoma. Recombination connected TRBV4-1 to TRBJ2-3, with the D gene not clear enough to name. The CDR3 here reads CASSQEDWHTDTQYF. The DNA sequence follows: TGCGCCAGCAGCCAAGAAGACTGGCACACAGATACGCAGTATTTT.